This is a list of T cell receptor beta chains from one sample in a study of cytomegalovirus exposure and HLA in healthy donors. Using immunoSEQ multiplex PCR, the repertoire was profiled, and TCRdb retains in-frame clones only, with some absent. Of tens of thousands of clones listed, 72% are singletons. The sample consisted of PBMCs. These receptors all stem from a woman aged 50 to 60 in good health and CMV-seropositive. CDR3s include the opening cysteine and the closing phenylalanine or tryptophan.

V,J,CDR3
TRBV7-9,TRBJ1-3,CASSSLAGNTIYF
TRBV7-3,TRBJ2-3,CASSLEVGLGPDTQYF
TRBV29-1,TRBJ2-7,CSVVAGGSYEQYF
TRBV7-6,TRBJ2-7,CASSSYSEQYF
TRBV28,TRBJ2-1,CASYKPRGLAGLPYNEQFF
TRBV6-6,TRBJ2-7,CATNRGSSYEQYF
TRBV4-2,TRBJ1-6,CASSPDRGGYNSPLHF
TRBV10-3,TRBJ2-2,CAISDVGGASGELFF
TRBV6-5,TRBJ2-3,CASSRQASTDTQYF
TRBV18,TRBJ2-7,CASSPTGGISYEQYF
TRBV28,TRBJ1-1,CASTTGYTEAFF
TRBV7-8,TRBJ1-1,CASSLAYQGLGEAFF
TRBV4-1,TRBJ1-6,CASSQENREGPPLHF
TRBV10-2,TRBJ1-5,CASSDRRNSNQPQHF
TRBV20-1,TRBJ2-7,CSARTGPVQYF
TRBV11-2,TRBJ2-7,CASSWTSGGAKEQYF